The rows below give T cell receptor beta chains drawn from one sample of a study of control samples from healthy donors and cancer patients. The repertoire was sequenced with immunoSEQ multiplex PCR; TCRdb's copy has only in-frame clones and lacks some. The repertoire holds about 55,000 clones, with 85% to 95% as singletons. The sequenced sample consisted of blood. These receptors were taken from a man younger than 45 in good health. CDR3s include the opening cysteine and the closing phenylalanine or tryptophan. D genes are given only for firm matches. Clone size, where shown, is once, few, many, or a class for clones that have expanded.

clone_size j_call d_call v_call cdr3_nt cdr3_aa
NA TRBJ1-6 NA TRBV7-5 TGTGCCAGAAGCAAGGGACAGAGCTCCTATAATTCACCCCTCCACTTT CARSKGQSSYNSPLHF
once TRBJ1-5 TRBD1 TRBV5-6 TGTGCCAGCAGCGCCCAGGGGGCATTAAGCAATCAGCCCCAGCATTTT CASSAQGALSNQPQHF
NA TRBJ1-2 NA TRBV5-6 TGTGCCAGCAGCTTGGTAACAGGGAACTATGGCTACACCTTC CASSLVTGNYGYTF
NA TRBJ2-5 NA TRBV2 TGTGCCAGCAGTGAGTATAGGAGGGAGACCCAGTACTTC CASSEYRRETQYF
NA TRBJ2-2 NA TRBV10-2 TGCGCCAGCAAGTCCGTAATGGTCCGAGCGATTTCGGGCGCCGGGGAGCTGTTTTTT CASKSVMVRAISGAGELFF
NA TRBJ2-7 TRBD1 TRBV7-2 TGTGCCAGCAGCCTCGGACAGGGGAGATACGAGCAGTACTTC CASSLGQGRYEQYF
NA TRBJ1-2 NA TRBV28 TGTGCCAGCAGGAGGGGGTCAGGGGATGGTGGCTACACCTTC CASRRGSGDGGYTF
NA TRBJ2-7 TRBD1 TRBV5-1 TGCGCCAGCAGTCGGACAGGATTTTACTACGAGCAGTACTTC CASSRTGFYYEQYF
NA TRBJ1-5 NA TRBV6-5 TGTGCCAGCAGGAGCCTACAGGGTTACAATCAGCCCCAGCATTTT CASRSLQGYNQPQHF
NA TRBJ2-1 TRBD2 TRBV27 TGTGCCAGCAGTTTTTTCGGGACTACCAGAGAGCAGTTCTTC CASSFFGTTREQFF
NA TRBJ1-2 NA TRBV2 TGTGCCAGCACCTATGATTCAGGATATGGCTACACCTTC CASTYDSGYGYTF
NA TRBJ2-2 NA TRBV9 TGTGCCAGCAGCGTAGTCGGGGAGGCCGGGGAGCTGTTTTTT CASSVVGEAGELFF
NA TRBJ2-1 TRBD2 TRBV6-2/TRBV6-3 TGTGCCAGCAGTTACTCGCCCGGGACTAGAGAGCAGTTCTTC CASSYSPGTREQFF
NA TRBJ1-6 NA TRBV6-5 TGTGCCAGCAGTTACTTGGGGCAATATAATTCACCCCTCCACTTT CASSYLGQYNSPLHF
NA TRBJ2-1 NA TRBV11-3 TGTGCCAGCAGCTTAGTGAGGTGGAATGAGCAGTTCTTC CASSLVRWNEQFF
NA TRBJ2-3 NA TRBV9 TGTGCCAGCAGCCGGGGAGGCTCCACAGATACGCAGTATTTT CASSRGGSTDTQYF
NA TRBJ2-7 NA TRBV29-1 TGCAGTGTTTTCGGTGAGAACTTCTACGAGCAGTACTTC CSVFGENFYEQYF
NA TRBJ1-1 TRBD1 TRBV6-2/TRBV6-3 TGTGCCAGCAGCAGGACAGGGGGGAACACTGAAGCTTTCTTT CASSRTGGNTEAFF
NA TRBJ2-1 TRBD2 TRBV15 TGTGCCACCAGCACGTGGGGACTAGCGGGGTACAATGAGCAGTTCTTC CATSTWGLAGYNEQFF
NA TRBJ2-5 NA TRBV15 TGTGCCACCAGCAGAGGGAATTTAGGGGGTCAAGAGACCCAGTACTTC CATSRGNLGGQETQYF
once TRBJ1-2 TRBD1 TRBV5-1 TGCGCCAGCAGCGTCGAGACAGGGGGAAGGGGGGGCTACACCTTC CASSVETGGRGGYTF
NA TRBJ2-5 TRBD1 TRBV6-5 TGTGCCAGCAGTTACTCGACAGGGGGCGCAGAGACCCAGTACTTC CASSYSTGGAETQYF
NA TRBJ2-1 TRBD1 TRBV4-2 TGTGCCAGCAGCCAAGGACAGGGGGACTACAATGAGCAGTTCTTC CASSQGQGDYNEQFF
NA TRBJ2-3 NA TRBV2 TGTGCCAGCAGTGACGTGTCGCAGGATACGCAGTATTTT CASSDVSQDTQYF
NA TRBJ1-2 NA TRBV2 TGTGCCAGCAGTGAAGTCAACTTTTCAGGCTACACCTTC CASSEVNFSGYTF
NA TRBJ2-7 TRBD2 TRBV28 TGTGCCAGCAGTTTATCTCGCGGGGGGGCCTACGAGCAGTACTTC CASSLSRGGAYEQYF